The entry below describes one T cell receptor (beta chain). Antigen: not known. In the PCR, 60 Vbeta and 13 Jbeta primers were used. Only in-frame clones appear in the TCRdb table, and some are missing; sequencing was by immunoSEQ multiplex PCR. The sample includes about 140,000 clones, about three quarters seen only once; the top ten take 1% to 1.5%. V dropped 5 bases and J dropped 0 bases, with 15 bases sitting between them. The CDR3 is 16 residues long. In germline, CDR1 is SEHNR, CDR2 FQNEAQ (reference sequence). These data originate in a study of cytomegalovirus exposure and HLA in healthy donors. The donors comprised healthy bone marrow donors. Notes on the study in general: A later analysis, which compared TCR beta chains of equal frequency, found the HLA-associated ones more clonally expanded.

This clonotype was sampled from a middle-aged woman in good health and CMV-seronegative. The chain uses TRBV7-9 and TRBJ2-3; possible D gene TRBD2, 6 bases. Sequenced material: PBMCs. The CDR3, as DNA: TGTGCCAGCAGCCTCCCCACTAGCCCTAGCACAGATACGCAGTATTTT. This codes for CASSLPTSPSTDTQYF.